These 20 T cell receptor beta chains were all obtained from the same sample, sequenced in a study of CD8+CD57+ T cells in acquired aplastic anemia. Template material for TCR beta VDJ and CDR3 profiling consisted of genomic DNA. A single record per CDR3 protein comes from TCRdb applying MiXCR to the reads. The table lists 40,000 or so distinct CDR3 sequences, under 80% of them singletons. The sequencing input was sorted CD4+, CD8+, or CD8+CD57+ T cells (not recorded which) from PBMCs. The receptors originated from a human donor in good health, serving as a control.

This clonotype was counted a few times. The chain links TRBV2 to TRBJ2-1; D uncertain. Between the trimmed V and J ends, which lost 6 bases and 9 bases, there was a span of 9 bases. The CDR3 extends over 11 amino acids. Germline CDR1 and CDR2: SNHLY and FYNNEI. The CDR3 nucleotides are TGTGCCAGCAGGCTTGAAGGTGAGCAGTTCTTC. This encodes CASRLEGEQFF.

CDR3 nucleotide sequence: TGTGCCAGCGCCCAGGGGGCCGGAGGATACGAGCAGTACTTC. This sequence encodes CASAQGAGGYEQYF. The J gene is TRBJ2-7, the V gene TRBV19; 8 bases map to TRBD1. J lost 4 bases, V lost 9 bases, and 11 bases had no gene match. Per germline, CDR1 LNHDA and CDR2 SQIVND (reference sequence). The CDR3 has 14 amino acids.

This sequence joins TRBV6-2 or TRBV6-3 and TRBJ2-7; D may match TRBD1 or TRBD2 (5 bases each). The CDR3 contains 14 residues. The V gene's germline CDR1 is MNHEY and CDR2 SVGEGT. Trimming left V 5 bases short and J 6 bases short, with 17 bases between. The CDR3 spells CASSAGDDPAEQYF. The CDR3 region has the DNA TGTGCCAGCAGTGCTGGGGACGACCCGGCCGAGCAGTACTTC.

The chain is built from TRBV20-1 and TRBJ1-5, with D maybe TRBD1 (5 bases). CDR1 and CDR2 (germline): DFQATT, SNEGSKA (reference sequence). V was trimmed by 6 bases and J by 12 bases, leaving 18 bases between them. The CDR3 totals 12 residues. This chain's CDR3 is CSAAGRGVIQHF. The CDR3 DNA reads TGCAGTGCCGCGGGCAGAGGGGTAATCCAGCATTTT.

This sequence joins TRBV29-1 and TRBJ2-7, with D perhaps matching TRBD1 (5 bases). Germline V gene sequence: CDR1 SQVTM, CDR2 ANQGSEA. This CDR3 contains 14 residues. As DNA, the CDR3 is TGCAGGAAAAAAGGGTGGGAAACAGGCTACGAGCAGTACTTC. Its protein is CRKKGWETGYEQYF.

This clonotype was seen at least ten times. This chain joins TRBV9 and TRBJ1-1; the D gene is possibly TRBD1 (5 bases). The V gene lost 2 bases and the J gene lost 4 bases, with 12 bases spanning the gap. Germline loops: CDR1 SGDLS, CDR2 YYNGEE. This CDR3 is built from 14 residues. CDR3 nucleotides: TGTGCCAGCAGCGTTTCTAGGGGTAGCACTGAAGCTTTCTTT. The encoded protein is CASSVSRGSTEAFF.

The chain employs TRBV7-9 and TRBJ1-5, with D possibly TRBD1 on 5 matching bases. The CDR3 extends over 15 amino acids. Germline V CDR1 and CDR2: SEHNR, FQNEAQ (reference sequence). The V end was cut by 3 bases, the J end by 6 bases, with 15 bases between. The CDR3 protein is CASSFFDRSGQPQHF. CDR3 sequence (DNA): TGTGCCAGCAGCTTCTTCGACAGATCCGGTCAGCCCCAGCATTTT.

This clonotype was observed a few times. The chain couples TRBV20-1 to TRBJ1-2; 8 nucleotides line up with TRBD1. This CDR3 spans 16 amino acids. The germline V gene has CDR1 DFQATT and CDR2 SNEGSKA (reference sequence). Unmatched junction bases numbered 10, after V lost 0 bases and J lost 4 bases. CDR3: CSARDPFRQGRYGYTF. In DNA form, the CDR3 reads TGCAGTGCTAGAGATCCATTTCGACAGGGGCGCTATGGCTACACCTTC.

This clonotype showed up just once. The rearrangement uses TRBV6-5 and TRBJ2-7, with a tentative D call TRBD1 (5 bases). Germline CDR1 and CDR2: MNHEY and SVGAGI. V was trimmed by 4 bases and J by 0 bases, leaving 13 bases between them. The length of the CDR3 is 15 residues. In DNA, the CDR3 is TGTGCCAGCAGTTGGGGCAGGGCGAGCTCCTACGAGCAGTACTTC. This codes for CASSWGRASSYEQYF.

This chain connects TRBV7-9 to TRBJ1-5; no firm D call. V lost 3 bases and J lost 2, with 5 bases in between. This CDR3 region has 13 residues. Per the germline V gene, CDR1 is SEHNR and CDR2 is FQNEAQ (reference sequence). CDR3 coding DNA: TGTGCCAGCAGCTTTGACGGCAATCAGCCCCAGCATTTT. Its protein product is CASSFDGNQPQHF.

The chain is built from TRBV19 and TRBJ2-3; D ambiguous. Looked up from germline, CDR1 is LNHDA and CDR2 is SQIVND (reference sequence). The ends were cut back, 3 bases at V and 6 bases at J, with 13 bases in the middle. The length of the CDR3 is 14 residues. CDR3 in DNA: TGTGCCAGTAGTATGGTACAGATGGTGGATACGCAGTATTTT. As protein: CASSMVQMVDTQYF.

This chain uses TRBV29-1 with TRBJ2-5, with D perhaps matching TRBD1 or TRBD2 (5 bases each). This CDR3 has 11 residues. The V gene's germline CDR1 is SQVTM and CDR2 ANQGSEA. Trimming took off 3 bases at V and 4 bases at J, with 6 bases between the two ends. CDR3 nucleotides: TGCAGCGTTGAGAGGGGAGAGACCCAGTACTTC. Translated, it gives CSVERGETQYF.

This chain uses TRBV7-2 with TRBJ1-6; D is undetermined. The CDR3 extends over 15 amino acids. CDR1 and CDR2 from the germline V gene are SGHTA and FQGNSA. V was cut by 5 bases and J by 6 bases, with 14 bases left in between. In nucleotides, the CDR3 is TGTGCCAGCAGCCCGCAGCAAACGGGTAATTCACCCCTCCACTTT. This codes for CASSPQQTGNSPLHF.

The chain employs TRBV25-1 and TRBJ2-3; tentative D call: TRBD2 (5 bases). The germline V and J ends were trimmed by 5 bases and 0 bases, with 9 bases remaining between them. The CDR3 runs 14 residues. CDR1 MGHDK and CDR2 SYGVNS come from the germline V gene. CDR3 in amino acids: CASSPEASTDTQYF. The CDR3 bases are TGTGCCAGCAGTCCGGAGGCTAGCACAGATACGCAGTATTTT. Full variable domain (rest looked up from reference TRBV25-1 and TRBJ2-3): EADIYQTPRYLVIGTGKKITLECSQTMGHDKMYWYQQDPGMELHLIHYSYGVNSTEKGDLSSESTVSRIRTEHFPLTLESARPSHTSQYLCASSPEASTDTQYFGPGTRLTVL.

Within the sample, this clonotype is medium-sized. The chain carries TRBV24-1 and TRBJ1-2; perhaps TRBD1 as D (5 bases). Per germline, CDR1 KGHDR and CDR2 SFDVKD. The CDR3 has 12 residues. V lost 2 bases, J lost 8 bases, and 8 bases lay in between. The DNA of the CDR3 is TGTGCCACCAGTGATTGGGGGTCGGGCTACACCTTC. It yields the protein CATSDWGSGYTF.

The CDR3 nucleotides read TGTGCCACCAGCGCGGACGGGAGTGAAAAACTGTTTTTT. Protein sequence: CATSADGSEKLFF. The genes are TRBV15 and TRBJ1-4, with D hard to call. Trimming removed 5 bases at V and 7 bases at J, with 11 bases between. CDR1 and CDR2 from the germline V gene are LNHNV and YYDKDF (reference sequence). This CDR3 comprises 13 residues.

This clonotype is deemed medium-sized. The chain employs TRBV7-6 and TRBJ2-2, with D possibly being TRBD2 (6 bases). The CDR3 loop spans 16 amino acids. V gave up 5 bases and J gave up 4 bases, with 17 bases separating them. The germline gives CDR1 SGHVS, CDR2 FNYEAQ. In DNA, the CDR3 is TGTGCCAGCAGCCCCAGACCGGGGGTAGGCACCGGGGAGCTGTTTTTT. Amino acids: CASSPRPGVGTGELFF.

The chain employs TRBV29-1 and TRBJ1-1; D ambiguous. Germline CDR1 is SQVTM and CDR2 is ANQGSEA. The CDR3 consists of 11 residues. Trimming shortened V by 4 bases and J by 2 bases, and 5 bases separated the two germline ends. CDR3 sequence (DNA): TGCAGCGTTGGACAAAACACTGAAGCTTTCTTT. Amino acid sequence: CSVGQNTEAFF.

This chain joins TRBV20-1 and TRBJ1-4; D unresolved. CDR1 is DFQATT and CDR2 is SNEGSKA in the germline V gene (reference sequence). The CDR3 has 13 amino acids. The V end lost 0 bases, the J end lost 7 bases, and 9 bases lay between the germline ends. The CDR3 DNA reads as TGCAGTGCTAGAGATTTAGAGGTTGAAAAACTGTTTTTT. Protein: CSARDLEVEKLFF.

The rearrangement links TRBV2 to TRBJ1-4, with D maybe TRBD1 (6 bases). This CDR3 contains 15 residues. V was clipped by 4 bases and J by 8 bases, with 17 bases between them. In germline, CDR1 is SNHLY, CDR2 FYNNEI. The CDR3 sequence: CASSGWAGVSEKLFF. The CDR3 DNA follows: TGTGCCAGCAGTGGGTGGGCAGGGGTGAGCGAAAAACTGTTTTTT.